Reported below is one T cell receptor (beta chain). The data stem from a study of blood T cell repertoires in COVID-19. In the study overall: Nucleic acid was either cDNA or gDNA, and it came from T cells, B-cell-depleted T cells, or PBMCs.

Germline V gene lookup returns CDR1 SGHRS and CDR2 YFSETQ. Losses at the gene ends were 4 bases for V and 3 bases for J; bases not matched to a gene: 7. The CDR3 length is 15 residues. Clones were read by immunoSEQ multiplex PCR, and TCRdb kept only the in-frame ones, dropping some. Among about 250,000 clones, roughly 85% were seen once, and the ten largest hold approximately 8.6%. This TCR was sampled from a woman aged 50 to 60 with acute COVID-19. V usage is TRBV5-1 and J usage is TRBJ2-3; 8 bases are a match to TRBD1. The sequenced sample was PBMCs or T cells enriched from blood (not recorded which). The CDR3 sequence: CASSEDRGRTDTQYF. Here the CDR3 DNA reads TGCGCCAGCAGCGAAGACAGGGGTAGAACAGATACGCAGTATTTT.